Below are 3 T cell receptor beta chains sequenced from a single sample in a study of T cells in Graves' hyperthyroidism and ophthalmopathy. Amplified TCR beta CDR3 regions derived from RNA transcripts. The TCR CDR3 was amplified in a first-round RT-PCR using the HTBI primer set. TCRdb passed the multiplex PCR reads through MiXCR, listing each CDR3 protein once. The table records around 300,000 distinct CDR3 sequences, 25% of them present only once. Sequenced: blood. The receptors derive from a man aged 35 to 55 with Graves' hyperthyroidism that later progressed to Graves' ophthalmopathy.

The chain couples TRBV30 to TRBJ1-1; D is unresolved. V was trimmed by 4 bases and J by 6 bases, leaving 9 bases between them. Germline-derived CDR1 and CDR2 are GTSNPN and SVGIG (reference sequence). CDR3 length: 11 amino acids. CDR3 in amino acids: CAWTEEAEAFF. CDR3 coding DNA: TGTGCCTGGACTGAGGAAGCTGAAGCTTTCTTT.

This chain uses TRBV5-6 with TRBJ2-7, with 10 bases fitting TRBD1. Germline trimming cut 3 bases from V and 5 bases from J; bases unmatched to any gene: 8. The CDR3 totals 15 residues. Germline loops: CDR1 SGHDT, CDR2 YYEEEE. The CDR3 region is CASSSAGQGYHEQYF. Written as DNA, the CDR3 is TGTGCCAGCAGCTCCGCGGGACAGGGGTACCACGAGCAGTACTTC. The whole variable domain, remainder taken from reference TRBV5-6 and TRBJ2-7, is DAGVTQSPTHLIKTRGQQVTLRCSPKSGHDTVSWYQQALGQGPQFIFQYYEEEERQRGNFPDRFSGHQFPNYSSELNVNALLLGDSALYLCASSSAGQGYHEQYFGPGTRLTVT.

This chain uses TRBV28 with TRBJ2-7; no clear D. V lost 3 bases to trimming and J lost 2 bases, with 8 bases between them. The germline CDR1 and CDR2 sequences are MDHEN and SYDVKM. The length of the CDR3 is 13 residues. This chain's CDR3 is CASSLSETYEQYF. CDR3 DNA: TGTGCCAGCAGTTTGTCAGAAACCTACGAGCAGTACTTC.